A single sample gave rise to the 30 T cell receptor beta chains below, sequenced in a study of Ad26.COV2.S vaccination and SARS-CoV-2 variants. The assay was immunoSEQ multiplex PCR, and TCRdb's table has in-frame clones only and misses some. The sample holds some 640,000 clones, 70% to 90% seen once. The treatment here: about 20 received Ad26.COV2.S at low or high dose, single or two shots; about 5 received placebo; per-sample allocation not given. Sample collection was performed on day 63 after the first vaccine or placebo injection. Material: peripheral blood, obtained in a trial of Ad26.COV2.S vaccine versus placebo. The receptor source for this set is a person aged 18-65 years who received the Ad26.COV2.S COVID-19 vaccine or a placebo.

The chain joins TRBV25-1 to TRBJ2-6; 10 positions match TRBD1. J was trimmed by 1 base and V by 6 bases; bases with no gene match: 6. Germline loops: CDR1 MGHDK, CDR2 SYGVNS. The CDR3 is 17 amino acids. CDR3: CASRRTGGSSGANVLTF. CDR3 coding DNA: TGTGCCAGCAGGCGGACAGGGGGAAGTTCTGGGGCCAACGTCCTGACTTTC.

With regard to this clone: This sample also contains other DNA sequences that code for the same CDR3. V usage is TRBV30 and J usage is TRBJ1-5; no reliable D call. This CDR3 spans 13 amino acids. The V gene lost 0 bases and the J gene lost 4 bases, with 7 bases spanning the gap. From germline, CDR1 is GTSNPN and CDR2 SVGIG (reference sequence). The CDR3 protein is CAWSVGGNQPQHF. As DNA, the CDR3 is TGTGCCTGGAGTGTAGGCGGGAATCAGCCCCAGCATTTT.

CDR3 region: CASSHQGLEETQYF. For the CDR3, the DNA is TGTGCCAGCAGCCATCAGGGTTTGGAAGAGACCCAGTACTTC. The chain joins TRBV2 to TRBJ2-5; a possible D gene is TRBD1 (5 bases). Trimming stripped 6 bases from V and 3 bases from J, with 14 bases between. This CDR3 region has 14 residues. Germline V gene lookup returns CDR1 SNHLY and CDR2 FYNNEI.

This chain connects TRBV5-4 to TRBJ2-4, with TRBD2 identical over 16 bases. The germline V gene has CDR1 SGHNT and CDR2 YYREEE (reference sequence). The trim removed 4 bases at V and 15 bases at J, leaving 7 bases unmatched. This CDR3 has 14 residues. CDR3 region: CASSQGLAGGFPYF. The CDR3 nucleotides are TGTGCCAGCAGCCAGGGACTAGCGGGAGGGTTCCCGTACTTC.

This chain connects TRBV9 to TRBJ2-3; 8 bases are a match to TRBD1. Germline V gives CDR1 SGDLS, CDR2 YYNGEE. This CDR3 spans 17 amino acids. J lost 2 bases, V lost 0 bases, and 8 bases had no gene match. The DNA for the CDR3 is TGTGCCAGCAGCGTAGACCCAGGGGGCGGGTACACAGATACGCAGTATTTT. Translation: CASSVDPGGGYTDTQYF.

The V and J genes are TRBV3-1 (or the pseudogene TRBV3-2) and TRBJ2-5; D is ambiguous. The V and J ends lost 0 bases and 7 bases respectively, with 6 bases between them. The CDR3 extends over 12 amino acids. CDR1 LGHDT and CDR2 YNNKEL come from the germline V gene (reference sequence). The DNA of the CDR3 is TGTGCCAGCAGCCAAGAAGGTACGACCCAGTACTTC. Protein product: CASSQEGTTQYF.

The V gene is TRBV4-3, the J gene TRBJ1-2; D unclear. Germline CDR1 LGHNA, CDR2 YSLEER. CDR3 length: 15 residues. V was trimmed by 0 bases and J by 0 bases, leaving 8 bases between them. The CDR3 spells CASSQEGGANYGYTF. For the CDR3, the DNA is TGCGCCAGCAGCCAAGAGGGCGGCGCTAACTATGGCTACACCTTC.

This clone was observed a single time. The chain is built from TRBV6-2 or TRBV6-3 and TRBJ2-7; D is tentatively TRBD1 or TRBD2 (5 bases each). With 7 bases removed from V and 5 bases from J, the gap between germline ends came to 18 bases. The length of the CDR3 is 14 residues. The germline V gene encodes CDR1 MNHEY and CDR2 SVGEGT. CDR3: CASTPGTLHHEQYF. The CDR3 coding sequence is TGTGCCAGCACCCCGGGGACCCTACACCACGAGCAGTACTTC.

This chain joins TRBV3-1 (or the pseudogene TRBV3-2) and TRBJ2-5; D gene ambiguous. This CDR3 spans 15 amino acids. The V gene's germline CDR1 is LGHDT and CDR2 YNNKEL (reference sequence). Trimming took off 1 base at V and 4 bases at J, with 13 bases between the two ends. The DNA for the CDR3 is TGTGCCAGCAGCCAAGGGGTGGTCGGCAGAGAGACCCAGTACTTC. Translation gives CASSQGVVGRETQYF.

This clone occurred once. This sequence joins TRBV30 and TRBJ1-5, with 7 bases identical to TRBD1. V shed 4 bases and J 1 base; nucleotides not matched to a gene: 4. This CDR3 is 14 amino acids long. Germline CDR1 and CDR2: GTSNPN and SVGIG (reference sequence). CDR3 residues: CAWNPGQSNQPQHF. For the CDR3, the DNA is TGTGCCTGGAACCCGGGACAGAGCAATCAGCCCCAGCATTTT.

This clone was detected a few times. The V and J genes are TRBV19 and TRBJ2-7; D perhaps matches TRBD1 (6 bases). The CDR3 has 13 amino acids. V was trimmed by 4 bases and J by 2 bases, leaving 9 bases between them. Germline values: CDR1 LNHDA, CDR2 SQIVND (reference sequence). The CDR3 region has the DNA TGTGCCAGTAGTAGGACAGTTCCCTACGAGCAGTACTTC. This translates into CASSRTVPYEQYF.

The chain links TRBV6-1 to TRBJ2-7; 8 bases align to TRBD1. In germline, CDR1 is MNHNS, CDR2 SASEGT. V trimming: 0 bases; J trimming: 9 bases; junction bases outside the gene matches: 7. The CDR3 runs 14 residues. The CDR3 DNA follows: TGTGCCAGCAGTGAAGCCGGACAGGGTATAACGCAGTACTTC. Translated: CASSEAGQGITQYF.

CDR3 residues: CASRPATRSGEKLFF. In nucleotides, the CDR3 is TGTGCCAGCAGGCCCGCGACACGGTCGGGAGAAAAACTGTTTTTT. The V and J genes are TRBV6-5 and TRBJ1-4; D is unclear. CDR1 and CDR2 (germline): MNHEY, SVGAGI. The ends were cut back, 6 bases at V and 8 bases at J, with 19 bases in the middle. The CDR3 consists of 15 residues.

The sample holds a few counts of this clone. The chain employs TRBV7-6 and TRBJ2-7; D gene ambiguous. Trimming took off 5 bases at V and 1 base at J, with 6 bases between the two ends. The CDR3 covers 12 residues. CDR1 is SGHVS, CDR2 FNYEAQ, per germline. The CDR3 loop is CASSQTSYEQYF. The CDR3 bases are TGTGCCAGCAGCCAAACATCCTACGAGCAGTACTTC.

The chain has TRBV19 and TRBJ2-7, with D maybe TRBD1 (6 bases). Germline-derived CDR1 and CDR2 are LNHDA and SQIVND (reference sequence). CDR3 length: 13 residues. Trimming cost V 5 bases and J 4 bases, with 12 bases left between them. CDR3 in amino acids: CASSPGQWYEQYF. The CDR3 coding sequence is TGTGCCAGTAGTCCGGGACAATGGTACGAGCAGTACTTC. The full variable domain, with the rest looked up from reference TRBV19 and TRBJ2-7, is DGGITQSPKYLFRKEGQNVTLSCEQNLNHDAMYWYRQDPGQGLRLIYYSQIVNDFQKGDIAEGYSVSREKKESFPLTVTSAQKNPTAFYLCASSPGQWYEQYFGPGTRLTVT.

The chain joins TRBV30 to TRBJ2-1, with 10 bases fitting TRBD1. In germline, CDR1 is GTSNPN, CDR2 SVGIG (reference sequence). This CDR3 has 14 amino acids. The J segment lost 5 bases and the V segment lost 4 bases, leaving 5 bases of the junction unmatched. CDR3 sequence (DNA): TGTGCCTGGATCCGGGACAGGGGCCACAATGAGCAGTTCTTC. It is translated as CAWIRDRGHNEQFF.

The table lists this clone with a count of one. V and J are TRBV10-3 and TRBJ1-1; D ambiguous. From germline, CDR1 is ENHRY and CDR2 SYGVKD. Trimming removed 7 bases from V and 1 base from J, with 7 bases in between. This CDR3 has 12 amino acids. The CDR3 loop is CAIKGTNTEAFF. The CDR3 bases are TGTGCCATCAAGGGAACGAACACTGAAGCTTTCTTT.

The rearrangement links TRBV11-2 to TRBJ1-2; the match to TRBD1 covers 9 bases. Losses at the gene ends were 4 bases for V and 7 bases for J; bases not matched to a gene: 7. The germline CDR1 and CDR2 sequences are SGHAT and FQNNGV. This CDR3 has 14 residues. CDR3 residues: CASSWTGDGFGYTF. The CDR3 DNA sequence: TGTGCCAGCAGCTGGACAGGGGATGGTTTTGGCTACACCTTC.

The chain couples TRBV2 to TRBJ2-7; D gene unclear. The CDR3 contains 15 residues. CDR1 and CDR2 from the germline V gene are SNHLY and FYNNEI. Trimming pared 7 bases from V and 1 base from J, leaving 17 bases between. The chain's CDR3 is CASKGADGTSYEQYF. The CDR3, as DNA: TGTGCCAGCAAGGGCGCGGACGGAACTTCCTACGAGCAGTACTTC.

The rearrangement uses TRBV21-1 and TRBJ1-2; the table's D gene call, TRBD1, was not cross checked with the DNA. TRBV21-1 is a pseudogene locus. The CDR3 consists of 17 residues. The CDR3 region has the DNA TGTGCCAGCAGCAACCAGGACAGGCCCCGGGGCTACTATGGCTACACCTTC. Residues: CASSNQDRPRGYYGYTF.

CDR3 DNA: TGTGCCAGCAGCTTGGATGACTACAATGAGCAGTTCTTC. It encodes CASSLDDYNEQFF. The chain carries TRBV11-3 and TRBJ2-1, with D hard to call. With 3 bases removed from V and 3 bases from J, the gap between germline ends came to 6 bases. Germline CDR1 SGHNT, CDR2 YENEEA. The length of the CDR3 is 13 residues.

The chain uses TRBV24-1 and TRBJ1-4; D is ambiguous. The CDR3 is 11 amino acids. V lost 5 bases, J lost 6 bases, and 3 bases lay in between. Germline-derived CDR1 and CDR2 are KGHDR and SFDVKD. CDR3 sequence (DNA): TGTGCCACCAGTGCGGATGAAAAACTGTTTTTT. This encodes CATSADEKLFF.

About this clone: The sample contains more than one DNA sequence encoding this CDR3. The rearrangement links TRBV7-2 to TRBJ2-2, with 8 nucleotides matching TRBD2. Trimming took 5 bases from V and 5 from J; bases not matched to a gene: 7. Germline CDR1 is SGHTA and CDR2 is FQGNSA. The CDR3 is 15 residues long. The CDR3 region has the DNA TGTGCCAGCAGCCCTGGGACTAGTTTTACCGGGGAGCTGTTTTTT. Translating gives CASSPGTSFTGELFF.

V and J are TRBV9 and TRBJ2-7; the D call may be TRBD1 or TRBD2 (6 bases each). Germline V lookup: CDR1 SGDLS, CDR2 YYNGEE. There are 15 residues in the CDR3. V shed 0 bases and J shed 1 base, with 11 bases lying between them. The chain's CDR3 is CASSVAGASSYEQYF. Here the CDR3 DNA reads TGTGCCAGCAGCGTAGCGGGGGCATCATCCTACGAGCAGTACTTC.

The V call is TRBV27, the J call TRBJ2-1; no firm D call. This CDR3 spans 12 amino acids. The ends were cut back, 5 bases at V and 9 bases at J, with 11 bases in the middle. Germline CDR1 is MNHEY and CDR2 is SMNVEV (reference sequence). The DNA for the CDR3 is TGTGCCAGCAGTCCCCTCTACGGTGAGCAGTTCTTC. Protein sequence: CASSPLYGEQFF.

V gene TRBV9 combines with J gene TRBJ2-3, with D unresolved. The CDR3 extends over 16 amino acids. Deletions cut 0 bases from V and 1 base from J, with 12 bases between. Germline-derived CDR1 and CDR2 are SGDLS and YYNGEE. This chain's CDR3 is CASSVDRGFGTDTQYF. The CDR3 bases are TGTGCCAGCAGCGTAGATCGTGGGTTTGGCACAGATACGCAGTATTTT.

V and J are TRBV19 and TRBJ2-7; 7 bases map to TRBD2. The length of the CDR3 is 15 residues. Germline V gene sequence: CDR1 LNHDA, CDR2 SQIVND (reference sequence). V gave up 6 bases and J gave up 0 bases; unmatched junction bases: 8. CDR3 residues: CASSPSSGSSYEQYF. Written as DNA, the CDR3 is TGTGCCAGTAGCCCTTCTAGCGGATCCTCCTACGAGCAGTACTTC.

The chain carries TRBV18 and TRBJ2-2; unclear D gene. Trimming cost V 1 base and J 6 bases, with 3 bases left between them. The CDR3 spans 12 residues. Germline V gene sequence: CDR1 KGHSH, CDR2 LQKENI. CDR3 DNA: TGTGCCAGCTCACCACTAGCCGGGGAGCTGTTTTTT. Residues: CASSPLAGELFF.

The chain has TRBV6-4 and TRBJ1-2; no reliable D call. The V gene lost 2 bases and the J gene lost 7 bases, with 14 bases spanning the gap. The CDR3 loop spans 14 amino acids. Germline CDR1 reads MRHNA; CDR2 reads SNTAGT. CDR3 nucleotides: TGTGCCAGCAGTGACAACAGTATTTCGCGTGGCTACACCTTC. Translating gives CASSDNSISRGYTF.

The gene calls are TRBV30 and TRBJ1-1; D gene uncertain. Trimming cost V 4 bases and J 5 bases, with 14 bases left between them. Germline CDR1 is GTSNPN and CDR2 is SVGIG (reference sequence). This CDR3 is built from 13 residues. CDR3 protein: CAWKGRRLTEAFF. The CDR3 DNA follows: TGTGCCTGGAAGGGAAGGCGTTTGACTGAAGCTTTCTTT.